The 27 T cell receptor beta chains below all came from one sample that was sequenced in a study of vaccination and CD4 T cells after COVID-19. Treatment: approximately nine-day PBMC culture with coronavirus spike peptide pools or control peptides (ViraFEST assay). No antigen is known for these receptors. With the Oncomine TCR Beta short-read assay, DNA from cultured CD4+ T cells was sequenced. TCRdb re-derived calls from the PCR reads in MiXCR, one entry per CDR3 protein. This sample has roughly 12,000 distinct CDR3 sequences, with 30% to 40% found just once. This specimen was CD4+ T cells from blood, cultured in vitro, taken before SARS-CoV-2 vaccination. The receptors stem from a human donor who received a COVID-19 vaccine.

This chain connects TRBV12-3 or TRBV12-4 to TRBJ2-5; possible D gene TRBD2, 7 bases. This CDR3 is 14 amino acids long. The V gene lost 1 base and the J gene lost 5 bases, with 11 bases spanning the gap. Here the CDR3 reads CASSLEGGRETQYF. The CDR3 nucleotides read TGTGCCAGCAGTTTAGAGGGGGGGCGGGAGACCCAGTACTTC.

This clonotype was seen a handful of times. CDR3 region: CATSETRGPGSNQPQHF. As DNA, the CDR3 is TGTGCCACCAGTGAAACCAGGGGGCCGGGGAGCAATCAGCCCCAGCATTTT. This chain joins TRBV24-1 and TRBJ1-5; 8 bases match TRBD1. V shed 4 bases, J shed 1 base, and the junction held 8 bases outside the gene matches. From germline, CDR1 is KGHDR and CDR2 SFDVKD. The CDR3 length is 17 residues.

This chain uses TRBV9 with TRBJ1-6, with a possible D match to TRBD1 (6 bases). From germline, CDR1 is SGDLS and CDR2 YYNGEE. V shed 0 bases and J shed 9 bases, with 13 bases lying between them. The CDR3 runs 15 residues. CDR3 coding DNA: TGTGCCAGCAGCGTAGGGGGCAGGGGTGCTTCACCCCTCCACTTT. The encoded protein is CASSVGGRGASPLHF.

The gene calls are TRBV6-1 and TRBJ2-3; D assignment may be TRBD1 or TRBD2 (5 bases each). Trimming pared 4 bases from V and 4 bases from J, leaving 15 bases between. The CDR3 is made up of 15 amino acids. Germline CDR1 reads MNHNS; CDR2 reads SASEGT. The CDR3, as DNA: TGTGCCAGCAGTGGGGGGTATTGGGGCCCAGATACGCAGTATTTT. This codes for CASSGGYWGPDTQYF.

This clonotype has more than one count but fewer than ten. V usage is TRBV19 and J usage is TRBJ2-3; 8 bases map to TRBD1. CDR1 is LNHDA, CDR2 SQIVND, per germline (reference sequence). Trimming at V came to 4 bases and at J to 3 bases, leaving 3 bases not matched to a gene. The CDR3 sequence is 14 residues long. CDR3 coding DNA: TGTGCCAGTAGTACTCAGGGGGCGACAGATACGCAGTATTTT. Amino acid sequence: CASSTQGATDTQYF. The variable domain in full, completed from reference TRBV19 and TRBJ2-3, reads DGGITQSPKYLFRKEGQNVTLSCEQNLNHDAMYWYRQDPGQGLRLIYYSQIVNDFQKGDIAEGYSVSREKKESFPLTVTSAQKNPTAFYLCASSTQGATDTQYFGPGTRLTVL.

Here the CDR3 DNA reads TGTGCCAGCAGAATAAGAACAGGGGGCAGTTTGGGAAACACCATATATTTT. This encodes CASRIRTGGSLGNTIYF. V usage is TRBV6-1 and J usage is TRBJ1-3; TRBD1 matches at 9 bases. Germline V gives CDR1 MNHNS, CDR2 SASEGT. This CDR3 spans 17 amino acids. V was pared by 6 bases and J by 4 bases, with 13 bases of the junction left unmatched.

This CDR3 reads CASSLTGSNQPQHF. The CDR3 DNA reads as TGTGCCAGCAGTTTGACAGGTAGCAATCAGCCCCAGCATTTT. V is TRBV12-3 or TRBV12-4 and J is TRBJ1-5; perhaps TRBD1 as D (6 bases). With 3 bases removed from V and 0 bases from J, the gap between germline ends came to 6 bases. The CDR3 runs to 14 residues.

The chain employs TRBV24-1 and TRBJ1-3; D is ambiguous. The germline CDR1 and CDR2 sequences are KGHDR and SFDVKD. CDR3 length: 12 residues. The V and J ends lost 6 bases and 3 bases respectively, with 5 bases between them. CDR3 DNA sequence: TGTGCCACCAGTCTGGATGGAAACACCATATATTTT. It is translated as CATSLDGNTIYF.

This clonotype was counted only a few times. The rearrangement uses TRBV4-1 and TRBJ2-3, with D tentatively TRBD1 (5 bases). Germline V lookup: CDR1 MGHRA, CDR2 YSYEKL. The CDR3 loop spans 16 amino acids. Trimming cost V 1 base and J 0 bases, with 11 bases left between them. For the CDR3, the DNA is TGCGCCAGCAGCCAAGTGGGTTCAGGGAGCACAGATACGCAGTATTTT. It yields the protein CASSQVGSGSTDTQYF.

This clonotype is medium-sized in the sample. V is TRBV15 and J is TRBJ1-2, with 7 bases matching TRBD1. V trimming: 3 bases; J trimming: 0 bases; junction bases outside the gene matches: 10. Germline V gives CDR1 LNHNV, CDR2 YYDKDF (reference sequence). The CDR3 covers 17 residues. CDR3 residues: CATSREMNRGANYGYTF. The CDR3, as DNA: TGTGCCACCAGCAGGGAAATGAACAGGGGCGCTAACTATGGCTACACCTTC.

This clonotype was seen only a few times. The V gene is TRBV20-1, the J gene TRBJ2-3; 9 positions agree with TRBD2. Germline values: CDR1 DFQATT, CDR2 SNEGSKA (reference sequence). The CDR3 contains 16 residues. The junction had 7 bases not matched to a gene; V was cut back by 1 base and J by 2 bases. The CDR3, as DNA: TGCAGTGCTAGAGTGTCGCGGGGGGGCTCCACAGATACGCAGTATTTT. Translating it yields CSARVSRGGSTDTQYF.

The chain joins TRBV20-1 to TRBJ1-6; D is perhaps TRBD1 (6 bases). Germline V gene sequence: CDR1 DFQATT, CDR2 SNEGSKA (reference sequence). This CDR3 has 11 residues. V was cut by 6 bases and J by 9 bases, with 9 bases left in between. CDR3 loop: CSAGTSSPLHF. The CDR3 region has the DNA TGCAGTGCAGGGACATCTTCACCCCTCCACTTT.

The V and J genes are TRBV18 and TRBJ2-3; a possible D gene is TRBD2 (6 bases). Deletions cut 3 bases from V and 3 bases from J, with 13 bases between. Germline-derived CDR1 and CDR2 are KGHSH and LQKENI. The CDR3 runs to 15 residues. The chain's CDR3 is CASSPPGGGTDTQYF. Written as DNA, the CDR3 is TGTGCCAGCTCACCTCCCGGGGGAGGAACAGATACGCAGTATTTT.

The chain's CDR3 is CSARDWRNYNEQFF. Here the CDR3 DNA reads TGCAGTGCTAGAGATTGGCGCAACTACAATGAGCAGTTCTTC. The chain has TRBV20-1 and TRBJ2-1; D not resolved. Per germline, CDR1 DFQATT and CDR2 SNEGSKA (reference sequence). The CDR3 has 14 amino acids. V was cut by 0 bases and J by 3 bases, with 9 bases left in between.

The gene calls are TRBV19 and TRBJ2-6; D uncertain. Germline loops: CDR1 LNHDA, CDR2 SQIVND (reference sequence). Trimming left V 5 bases short and J 0 bases short, with 5 bases between. CDR3 length equals 14 residues. The CDR3 sequence is CASSGTSGANVLTF. In nucleotides, the CDR3 is TGTGCCAGTAGTGGAACCTCTGGGGCCAACGTCCTGACTTTC.

This sequence joins TRBV2 and TRBJ1-1; D ambiguous. Trimming stripped 5 bases from V and 1 base from J, with 8 bases between. CDR1 and CDR2 from the germline V gene are SNHLY and FYNNEI. The CDR3 has 13 amino acids. The CDR3 sequence: CASSLGENTEAFF. The CDR3 DNA reads as TGTGCCAGCAGTTTAGGAGAGAACACTGAAGCTTTCTTT.

The rearrangement joins TRBV23-1 to TRBJ1-4, with TRBD1 matching 8 bases. TRBV23-1 is flagged as an ORF with uncertain function. Trimming removed 3 bases from V and 4 bases from J; junction bases left unmatched: 10. This CDR3 is 17 amino acids long. The CDR3 protein is CASSHHRQGPNNEKLFF. CDR3 nucleotide sequence: TGCGCCAGCAGTCACCACCGACAGGGGCCGAATAATGAAAAACTGTTTTTT.

The genes are TRBV2 and TRBJ1-4, with 7 bases identical to TRBD1. Unmatched junction bases numbered 4, after V lost 1 base and J lost 8 bases. This CDR3 is 14 amino acids long. CDR1 is SNHLY, CDR2 FYNNEI, per germline. The CDR3, as DNA: TGTGCCAGCAGTGAAGACAGGGGCATAGAAAAACTGTTTTTT. Protein: CASSEDRGIEKLFF.

This clonotype showed up just a few times. The chain is built from TRBV20-1 and TRBJ1-1; the match to TRBD1 covers 7 bases. Trimming at V came to 1 base and at J to 2 bases, leaving 4 bases not matched to a gene. The CDR3 length is 14 residues. In germline, CDR1 is DFQATT, CDR2 SNEGSKA (reference sequence). DNA for the CDR3: TGCAGTGCTAGAGGCGCAGGGGGAAACACTGAAGCTTTCTTT. Translated, it gives CSARGAGGNTEAFF.

This clonotype was recorded a few times. V gene TRBV25-1 combines with J gene TRBJ1-1; D is possibly TRBD1 (6 bases). The V and J ends lost 3 bases and 5 bases respectively, with 19 bases between them. The CDR3 runs 16 residues. CDR1 is MGHDK, CDR2 SYGVNS, per germline. The CDR3 bases are TGTGCCAGCAGTGAGAGAAAGACAGGAGGGGGGACTGAAGCTTTCTTT. This codes for CASSERKTGGGTEAFF.

In its sample, this clonotype is medium-sized (0.01 to 0.1%). This rearrangement joins TRBV30 to TRBJ1-5, with D maybe TRBD1 (6 bases). The germline V gene has CDR1 GTSNPN and CDR2 SVGIG (reference sequence). The germline V and J ends were trimmed by 3 bases and 0 bases, with 9 bases remaining between them. The CDR3 spans 14 residues. For the CDR3, the DNA is TGTGCCTGGAGGATGACAGGTAGCAATCAGCCCCAGCATTTT. Its translation is CAWRMTGSNQPQHF.

The rearrangement uses TRBV7-6 and TRBJ1-6; D may be TRBD1 (5 bases). With 4 bases removed from V and 6 bases from J, the gap between germline ends came to 16 bases. The germline V gene encodes CDR1 SGHVS and CDR2 FNYEAQ. This CDR3 is 16 amino acids long. The CDR3 region has the DNA TGTGCCAGCAGCTCCGAGTCCAGGGTAACTAATTCACCCCTCCACTTT. Translating gives CASSSESRVTNSPLHF.

V usage is TRBV30 and J usage is TRBJ2-3; D perhaps matches TRBD1 (5 bases). Looked up from germline, CDR1 is GTSNPN and CDR2 is SVGIG (reference sequence). Trimming shortened V by 4 bases and J by 4 bases, and 18 bases separated the two germline ends. The length of the CDR3 is 15 residues. The CDR3 DNA is TGTGCCTGGACCTCGGGTCAGGGTCCCCCAGATACGCAGTATTTT. Protein product: CAWTSGQGPPDTQYF. The variable domain in full, completed from reference TRBV30 and TRBJ2-3, reads SQTIHQWPATLVQPVGSPLSLECTVEGTSNPNLYWYRQAAGRGLQLLFYSVGIGQISSEVPQNLSASRPQDRQFILSSKKLLLSDSGFYLCAWTSGQGPPDTQYFGPGTRLTVL.

This clonotype was observed a few times. J is TRBJ2-1 and V is TRBV6-1; TRBD1 aligns across 9 bases. Germline assignment: CDR1 MNHNS and CDR2 SASEGT. The CDR3 is made up of 16 amino acids. Trimming at V came to 7 bases and at J to 3 bases, leaving 10 bases not matched to a gene. The CDR3 is CASTEGDRVSYNEQFF. The CDR3 coding sequence is TGTGCCAGCACGGAAGGGGACAGGGTTAGCTACAATGAGCAGTTCTTC.

The chain couples TRBV20-1 to TRBJ2-2, with TRBD2 as a possible D gene (6 bases). Germline-derived CDR1 and CDR2 are DFQATT and SNEGSKA (reference sequence). The CDR3 extends over 13 amino acids. The germline V and J ends were trimmed by 3 bases and 4 bases, with 9 bases remaining between them. The CDR3 is CSASGGGTGELFF. The CDR3 coding sequence is TGCAGTGCTAGCGGGGGTGGCACCGGGGAGCTGTTTTTT.

This clonotype has just a few counts. This rearrangement joins TRBV2 to TRBJ1-5; the match to TRBD1 covers 10 bases. V shed 4 bases, J shed 9 bases, and the junction held 0 bases outside the gene matches. Germline values: CDR1 SNHLY, CDR2 FYNNEI. This CDR3 comprises 12 residues. CDR3 region: CASSGDRGPQHF. DNA for the CDR3: TGTGCCAGCAGTGGGGACAGGGGGCCCCAGCATTTT.

A few counts support this clonotype. The CDR3 bases are TGTGCCAGCAGCTTAGCACATTCCACTGAAGCTTTCTTT. Amino acids: CASSLAHSTEAFF. V and J are TRBV7-9 and TRBJ1-1; D ambiguous. The germline V and J ends were trimmed by 0 bases and 4 bases, with 6 bases remaining between them. The germline gives CDR1 SEHNR, CDR2 FQNEAQ (reference sequence). This CDR3 region has 13 residues.